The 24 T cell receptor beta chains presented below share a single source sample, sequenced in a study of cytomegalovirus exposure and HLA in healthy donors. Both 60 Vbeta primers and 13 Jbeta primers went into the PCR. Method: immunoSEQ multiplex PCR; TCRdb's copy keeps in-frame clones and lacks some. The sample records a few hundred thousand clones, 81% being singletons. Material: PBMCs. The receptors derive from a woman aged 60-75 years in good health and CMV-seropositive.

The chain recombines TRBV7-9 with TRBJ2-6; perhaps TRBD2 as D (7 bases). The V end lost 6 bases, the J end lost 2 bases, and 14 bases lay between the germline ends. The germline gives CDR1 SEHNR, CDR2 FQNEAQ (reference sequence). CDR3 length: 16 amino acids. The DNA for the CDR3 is TGTGCCAGCAGTCCAAGGGGGGGGGCTGGGGCCAACGTCCTGACTTTC. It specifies CASSPRGGAGANVLTF.

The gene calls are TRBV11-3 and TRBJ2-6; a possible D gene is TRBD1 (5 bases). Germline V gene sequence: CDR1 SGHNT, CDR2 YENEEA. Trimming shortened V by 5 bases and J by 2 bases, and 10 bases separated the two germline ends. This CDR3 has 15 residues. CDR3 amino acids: CASSPGHPGANVLTF. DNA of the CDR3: TGTGCCAGCAGCCCTGGACACCCTGGGGCCAACGTCCTGACTTTC. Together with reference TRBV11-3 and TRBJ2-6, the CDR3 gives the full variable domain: EAGVVQSPRYKIIEKKQPVAFWCNPISGHNTLYWYLQNLGQGPELLIRYENEEAVDDSQLPKDRFSAERLKGVDSTLKIQPAELGDSAVYLCASSPGHPGANVLTFGAGSRLTVL.

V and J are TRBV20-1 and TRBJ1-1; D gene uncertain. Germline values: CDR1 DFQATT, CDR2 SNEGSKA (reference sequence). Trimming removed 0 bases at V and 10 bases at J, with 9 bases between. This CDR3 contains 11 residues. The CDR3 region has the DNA TGCAGTGCTAGAGATTTACAGTCAGCTTTCTTT. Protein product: CSARDLQSAFF.

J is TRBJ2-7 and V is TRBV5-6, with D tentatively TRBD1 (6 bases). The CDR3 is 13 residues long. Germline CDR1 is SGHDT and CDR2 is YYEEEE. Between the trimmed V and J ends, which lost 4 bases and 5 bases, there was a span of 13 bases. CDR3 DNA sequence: TGTGCCAGCAGCCTTACAGGGAACCACGAGCAGTACTTC. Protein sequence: CASSLTGNHEQYF.

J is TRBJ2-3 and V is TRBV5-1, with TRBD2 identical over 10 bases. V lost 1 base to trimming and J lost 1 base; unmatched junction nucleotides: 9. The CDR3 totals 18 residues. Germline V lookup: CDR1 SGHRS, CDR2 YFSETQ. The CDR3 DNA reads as TGCGCCAGCAGCTTGTTAGCGGGAGGCACCTTCGGCACAGATACGCAGTATTTT. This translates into CASSLLAGGTFGTDTQYF.

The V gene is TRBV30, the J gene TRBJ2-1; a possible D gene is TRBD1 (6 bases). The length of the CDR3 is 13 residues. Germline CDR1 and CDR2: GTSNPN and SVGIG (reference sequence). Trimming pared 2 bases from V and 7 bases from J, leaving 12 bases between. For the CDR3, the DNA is TGTGCCTGGAGTTGGGGGCCCGTTAATGAGCAGTTCTTC. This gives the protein CAWSWGPVNEQFF.

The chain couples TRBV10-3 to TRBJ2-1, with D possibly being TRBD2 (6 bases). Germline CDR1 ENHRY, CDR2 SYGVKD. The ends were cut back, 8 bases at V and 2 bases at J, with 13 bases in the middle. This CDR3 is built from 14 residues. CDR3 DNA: TGTGCCATCTCCGGGGAGGTCCCCTACAATGAGCAGTTCTTC. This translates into CAISGEVPYNEQFF.

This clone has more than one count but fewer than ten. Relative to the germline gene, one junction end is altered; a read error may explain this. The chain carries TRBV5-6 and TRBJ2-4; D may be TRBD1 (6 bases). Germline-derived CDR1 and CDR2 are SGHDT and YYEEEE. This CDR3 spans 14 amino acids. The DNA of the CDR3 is TGTGCCAGCAGCTTATATTCGGGACACAAAAATTTCCACTTC. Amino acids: CASSLYSGHKNFHF. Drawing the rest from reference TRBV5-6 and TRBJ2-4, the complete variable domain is DAGVTQSPTHLIKTRGQQVTLRCSPKSGHDTVSWYQQALGQGPQFIFQYYEEEERQRGNFPDRFSGHQFPNYSSELNVNALLLGDSALYLCASSLYSGHKNFHFGAGTRLSVL.

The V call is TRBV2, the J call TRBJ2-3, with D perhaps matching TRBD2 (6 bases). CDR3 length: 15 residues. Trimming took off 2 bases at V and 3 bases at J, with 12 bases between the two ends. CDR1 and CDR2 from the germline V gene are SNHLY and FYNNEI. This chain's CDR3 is CASSETLLATDTQYF. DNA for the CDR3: TGTGCCAGCAGTGAAACCCTCCTAGCGACAGATACGCAGTATTTT.

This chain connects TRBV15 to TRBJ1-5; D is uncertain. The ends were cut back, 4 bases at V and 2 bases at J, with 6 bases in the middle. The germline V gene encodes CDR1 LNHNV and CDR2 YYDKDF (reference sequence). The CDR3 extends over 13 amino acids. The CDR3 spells CATSNPGNQPQHF. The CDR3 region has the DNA TGTGCCACCAGCAACCCAGGCAATCAGCCCCAGCATTTT. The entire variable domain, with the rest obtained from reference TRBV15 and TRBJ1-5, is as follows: DAMVIQNPRYQVTQFGKPVTLSCSQTLNHNVMYWYQQKSSQAPKLLFHYYDKDFNNEADTPDNFQSRRPNTSFCFLDIRSPGLGDTAMYLCATSNPGNQPQHFGDGTRLSIL.

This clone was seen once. The CDR3 DNA sequence: TGTGCCAGCAGCTTAGCTAGGGGCAGCGATTGTCAGCCCCAGCATTTT. It yields the protein CASSLARGSDCQPQHF. This chain links TRBV7-4 with TRBJ1-5; a possible D gene is TRBD1 (5 bases). The CDR3 is 16 residues long. The germline V gene has CDR1 SGHVT and CDR2 SQSDAQ. V lost 0 bases and J 6 bases, leaving 15 bases between the germline ends. Full variable domain (rest looked up from reference TRBV7-4 and TRBJ1-5): GAGVSQSPRYKVAKRGRDVALRCDSISGHVTLYWYRQTLGQGSEVLTYSQSDAQRDKSGRPSGRFSAERPERSVSTLKIQRTEQGDSAVYLCASSLARGSDCQPQHFGDGTRLSIL.

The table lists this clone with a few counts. The CDR3 here is CASSQGSSGSINEQFF. The CDR3 DNA reads TGTGCCAGCAGCCAAGGGTCTAGCGGGAGTATCAATGAGCAGTTCTTC. The chain uses TRBV4-2 and TRBJ2-1; 10 bases map to TRBD2. CDR1 is LGHNA, CDR2 YNFKEQ, per germline. The CDR3 contains 16 residues. Losses at the gene ends were 1 base for V and 6 bases for J; bases not matched to a gene: 6.

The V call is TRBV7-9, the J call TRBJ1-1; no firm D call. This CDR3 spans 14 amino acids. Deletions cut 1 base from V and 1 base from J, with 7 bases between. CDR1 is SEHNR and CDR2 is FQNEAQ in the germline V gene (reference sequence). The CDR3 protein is CASSLDSWNTEAFF. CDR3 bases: TGTGCCAGCAGCTTAGACAGTTGGAACACTGAAGCTTTCTTT.

The CDR3 DNA is TGTGCCAGCAGTCCTGGGACACTCCTCACAGATACGCAGTATTTT. Its translation is CASSPGTLLTDTQYF. The rearrangement joins TRBV27 to TRBJ2-3; TRBD1 might be the D (6 bases). The CDR3 runs 15 residues. CDR1 and CDR2 from the germline V gene are MNHEY and SMNVEV (reference sequence). Trimming took 5 bases from V and 2 from J, leaving 14 bases between them.

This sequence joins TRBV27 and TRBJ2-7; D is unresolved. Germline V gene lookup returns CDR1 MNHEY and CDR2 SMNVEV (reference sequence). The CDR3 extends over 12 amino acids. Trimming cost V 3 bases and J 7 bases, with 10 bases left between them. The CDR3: CASSFGFGEQYF. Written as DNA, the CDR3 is TGTGCCAGCAGTTTTGGTTTCGGGGAGCAGTACTTC.

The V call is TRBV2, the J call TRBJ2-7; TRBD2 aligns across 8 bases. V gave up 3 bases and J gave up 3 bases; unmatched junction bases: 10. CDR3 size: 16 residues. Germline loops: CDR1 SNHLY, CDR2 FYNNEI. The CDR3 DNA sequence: TGTGCCAGCAGTGATATGGCTAGCGGGTCCCTCTACGAGCAGTACTTC. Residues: CASSDMASGSLYEQYF.

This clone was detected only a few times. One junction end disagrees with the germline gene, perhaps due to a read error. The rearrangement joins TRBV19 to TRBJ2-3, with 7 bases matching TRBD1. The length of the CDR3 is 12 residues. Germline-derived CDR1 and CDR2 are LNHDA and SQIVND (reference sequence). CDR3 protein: CASSVDRVTQYF. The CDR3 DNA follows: TGTGCCAGTAGTGTAGACAGGGTAACGCAGTATTTT. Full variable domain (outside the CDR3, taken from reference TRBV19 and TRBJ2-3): DGGITQSPKYLFRKEGQNVTLSCEQNLNHDAMYWYRQDPGQGLRLIYYSQIVNDFQKGDIAEGYSVSREKKESFPLTVTSAQKNPTAFYLCASSVDRVTQYFGPGTRLTVL.

The CDR3 nucleotides are TGTGCCTGGACCCCCCTGGGACAGAGGGACTATGGCTACACCTTC. It yields the protein CAWTPLGQRDYGYTF. V and J are TRBV30 and TRBJ1-2; 7 bases are a match to TRBD1. Per the germline V gene, CDR1 is GTSNPN and CDR2 is SVGIG (reference sequence). After removal of 4 bases from V and 3 bases from J, the junction contained 11 bases not matched to a gene. This CDR3 comprises 15 residues.

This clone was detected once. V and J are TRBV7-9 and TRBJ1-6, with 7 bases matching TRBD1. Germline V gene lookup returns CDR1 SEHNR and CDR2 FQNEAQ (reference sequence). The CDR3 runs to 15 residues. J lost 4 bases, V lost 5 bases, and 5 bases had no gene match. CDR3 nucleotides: TGTGCCAGCAGCGAGGGGACAGTTTATAATTCACCCCTCCACTTT. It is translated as CASSEGTVYNSPLHF. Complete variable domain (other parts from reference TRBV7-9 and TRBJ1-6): DTGVSQNPRHKITKRGQNVTFRCDPISEHNRLYWYRQTLGQGPEFLTYFQNEAQLEKSRLLSDRFSAERPKGSFSTLEIQRTEQGDSAMYLCASSEGTVYNSPLHFGNGTRLTVT.

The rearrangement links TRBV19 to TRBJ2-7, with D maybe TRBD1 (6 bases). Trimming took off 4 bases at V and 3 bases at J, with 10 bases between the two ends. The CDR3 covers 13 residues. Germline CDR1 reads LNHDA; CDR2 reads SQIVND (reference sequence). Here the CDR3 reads CASSSEGGYEQYF. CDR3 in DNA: TGTGCCAGTAGTAGTGAAGGGGGCTACGAGCAGTACTTC.

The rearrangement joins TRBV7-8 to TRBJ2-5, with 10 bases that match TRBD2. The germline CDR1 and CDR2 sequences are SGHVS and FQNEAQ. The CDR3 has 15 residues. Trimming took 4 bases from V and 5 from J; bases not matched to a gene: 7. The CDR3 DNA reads TGTGCCAGCAGCTCCAGCGGGAGGGCCACTGAGACCCAGTACTTC. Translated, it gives CASSSSGRATETQYF.

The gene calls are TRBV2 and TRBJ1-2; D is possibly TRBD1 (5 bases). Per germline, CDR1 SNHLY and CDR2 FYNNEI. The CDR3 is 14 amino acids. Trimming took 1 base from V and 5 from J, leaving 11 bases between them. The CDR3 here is CASSEDTGTYGYTF. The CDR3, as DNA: TGTGCCAGCAGTGAAGACACAGGTACTTATGGCTACACCTTC.

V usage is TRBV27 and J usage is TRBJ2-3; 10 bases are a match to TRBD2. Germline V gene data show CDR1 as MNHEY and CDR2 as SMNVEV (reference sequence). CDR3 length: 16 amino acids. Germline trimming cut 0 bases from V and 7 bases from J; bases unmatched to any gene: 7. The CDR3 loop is CASSLSASGRRHTQYF. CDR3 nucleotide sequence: TGTGCCAGCAGTTTATCAGCTAGCGGGAGAAGGCATACGCAGTATTTT.

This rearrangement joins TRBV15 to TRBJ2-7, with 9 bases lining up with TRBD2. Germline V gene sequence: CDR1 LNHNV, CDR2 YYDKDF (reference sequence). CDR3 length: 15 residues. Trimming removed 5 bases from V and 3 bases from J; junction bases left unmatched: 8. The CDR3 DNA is TGTGCCACCAGCCCGCAGCTAGCGGGGATCTACGAGCAGTACTTC. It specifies CATSPQLAGIYEQYF.